One and the same sample provided the 20 T cell receptor beta chains below, sequenced in a study of blood T cells in healthy people across ages. Primed by a sample-barcoded 5' primer and a J-beta primer mix, a second PCR proceeded for roughly 7 to 11 cycles. TCRdb passed the 5' RACE reads through MiXCR, listing each CDR3 protein once. This table holds about 1.6 million distinct CDR3 sequences, roughly 32% found once. What was sequenced was blood. The receptors were gathered from a woman aged 30 to 39 in good health.

This rearrangement joins TRBV7-2 to TRBJ1-1, with a weak D call TRBD1 (6 bases). CDR1 and CDR2 (germline): SGHTA, FQGNSA. CDR3 size: 15 residues. Trimming removed 5 bases at V and 10 bases at J, with 23 bases between. Here the CDR3 reads CASSRIGSGARGAFF. CDR3 sequence (DNA): TGTGCCAGCAGCCGTATAGGGTCGGGGGCCCGAGGAGCTTTCTTT.

V usage is TRBV15 and J usage is TRBJ1-2; D uncertain. Germline CDR1 LNHNV, CDR2 YYDKDF (reference sequence). The CDR3 contains 13 residues. V was cut by 3 bases and J by 5 bases, with 10 bases left in between. The CDR3 DNA reads as TGTGCCACCAGCAGTTCGGACGGTTATGGCTACACCTTC. It yields the protein CATSSSDGYGYTF.

This clonotype was seen more than once but under ten times. The gene calls are TRBV5-1 and TRBJ1-1; D is possibly TRBD1 (6 bases). Germline lookup yields CDR1 SGHRS and CDR2 YFSETQ. V lost 7 bases and J lost 4, with 20 bases in between. The CDR3 runs to 15 residues. Written as DNA, the CDR3 is TGCGCCAGCCACTCAGATCGCTCAGGGGTCACTGAAGCTTTCTTT. Protein product: CASHSDRSGVTEAFF. The full variable domain, in which reference TRBV5-1 and TRBJ1-1 provide the parts outside the CDR3, is KAGVTQTPRYLIKTRGQQVTLSCSPISGHRSVSWYQQTPGQGLQFLFEYFSETQRNKGNFPGRFSGRQFSNSRSEMNVSTLELGDSALYLCASHSDRSGVTEAFFGQGTRLTVV.

V usage is TRBV5-4 and J usage is TRBJ2-7; D is uncertain. In germline, CDR1 is SGHNT, CDR2 YYREEE (reference sequence). V was cut by 4 bases and J by 6 bases, with 11 bases left in between. This CDR3 has 12 amino acids. Written as DNA, the CDR3 is TGTGCCAGCAGCACCGACGGCGTCGAGCAGTACTTC. It translates to CASSTDGVEQYF.

The rearrangement joins TRBV7-6 to TRBJ2-1, with 7 bases lining up with TRBD1. The CDR3 runs 16 residues. In germline, CDR1 is SGHVS, CDR2 FNYEAQ. V trimming: 5 bases; J trimming: 3 bases; junction bases outside the gene matches: 10. The CDR3 DNA is TGTGCCAGCAGCACACTGACCGGGACAGACTACAATGAGCAGTTCTTC. Encoded protein: CASSTLTGTDYNEQFF.

This clonotype was observed a few times. The V gene is TRBV5-6, the J gene TRBJ2-3, with 11 bases that match TRBD2. The CDR3 loop spans 17 amino acids. Germline CDR1 is SGHDT and CDR2 is YYEEEE. V lost 6 bases to trimming and J lost 0 bases; unmatched junction nucleotides: 9. CDR3 sequence reads: CASTPGLAVHSTDTQYF. The DNA of the CDR3 is TGTGCCAGCACCCCGGGACTAGCGGTCCATAGCACAGATACGCAGTATTTT.

Comments on this clonotype: The junction and the germline gene differ at one end; a read error may be behind it. The chain has TRBV5-1 and TRBJ2-7; D is unresolved. This CDR3 has 15 residues. Germline loops: CDR1 SGHRS, CDR2 YFSETQ. The CDR3 DNA reads as TGCGCCAGCAGCCCGCGTTTAGGGTTGACCTACGGGCAGTACTTC. It yields the protein CASSPRLGLTYGQYF.

This chain joins TRBV3-1 and TRBJ1-2, with D possibly matching TRBD1 (6 bases). The CDR3 loop spans 15 amino acids. Germline values: CDR1 LGHDT, CDR2 YNNKEL (reference sequence). Deletions cut 1 base from V and 7 bases from J, with 16 bases between. Here the CDR3 DNA reads TGTGCCAGCAGCCAAGGGTGGCAGGACAGCGGTGGCTACACCTTC. Amino acids: CASSQGWQDSGGYTF.

The rearrangement links TRBV27 to TRBJ2-7; no reliable D call. Germline CDR1 reads MNHEY; CDR2 reads SMNVEV (reference sequence). The CDR3 spans 13 residues. Between the trimmed V and J ends, which lost 6 bases and 1 base, there was a span of 10 bases. In DNA form, the CDR3 reads TGTGCCAGCAGCTCATATCCATCCTACGAGCAGTACTTC. Protein product: CASSSYPSYEQYF.

The V and J genes are TRBV5-1 and TRBJ2-5, with D possibly TRBD2 on 7 matching bases. The germline V gene encodes CDR1 SGHRS and CDR2 YFSETQ. The CDR3 length is 15 residues. V gave up 3 bases and J gave up 2 bases, with 14 bases separating them. The CDR3 sequence is CASSWLGGPQETQYF. CDR3 bases: TGCGCCAGCAGCTGGCTCGGGGGGCCACAAGAGACCCAGTACTTC.

The J gene is TRBJ2-3, the V gene TRBV4-1; 10 nucleotides match TRBD2. This CDR3 has 18 residues. Germline V lookup: CDR1 MGHRA, CDR2 YSYEKL. The J segment lost 0 bases and the V segment lost 3 bases, leaving 9 bases of the junction unmatched. This CDR3 reads CASSQRTSGIPSTDTQYF. The CDR3 DNA sequence: TGCGCCAGCAGCCAGAGGACTAGCGGAATTCCTAGCACAGATACGCAGTATTTT.

There are a few counts of this clonotype. This sequence joins TRBV9 and TRBJ2-1, with a tentative D call TRBD1 (5 bases). CDR3 length: 15 residues. The germline V gene encodes CDR1 SGDLS and CDR2 YYNGEE. V was pared by 0 bases and J by 7 bases, with 14 bases between. The CDR3 loop reads CASSVDGQGTNEQFF. CDR3 nucleotide sequence: TGTGCCAGCAGCGTAGATGGCCAGGGAACGAATGAGCAGTTCTTC.

V and J are TRBV18 and TRBJ2-5; 12 nucleotides match TRBD1. The V and J ends lost 5 bases and 11 bases, in that order; junction bases with no gene match: 12. Germline V gene data show CDR1 as KGHSH and CDR2 as LQKENI. The CDR3 is made up of 15 amino acids. CDR3 sequence reads: CASSKAGQGAREQYF. Here the CDR3 DNA reads TGTGCCAGCTCAAAGGCGGGACAGGGGGCTCGAGAGCAGTACTTC.

V gene TRBV12-1 combines with J gene TRBJ2-1; TRBD2, the table's D call, lacks a check against the DNA. TRBV12-1 is a documented pseudogene. This CDR3 comprises 17 residues. In DNA form, the CDR3 reads TGTGCCAGCAGCTTTGGGAGGGTCCCCAGCTCCTACAATGAGCAGTTCTTC. Its protein product is CASSFGRVPSSYNEQFF.

The CDR3 DNA reads as TGTGCCAGCAGGGTCCAGGACAGGGGAAATGAAAAACTGTTTTTT. It yields the protein CASRVQDRGNEKLFF. The V call is TRBV2, the J call TRBJ1-4; TRBD1 agrees at 9 bases. In germline, CDR1 is SNHLY, CDR2 FYNNEI. The V segment lost 6 bases and the J segment 5 bases; nucleotides outside the gene matches: 7. This CDR3 spans 15 amino acids.

The chain recombines TRBV9 with TRBJ2-1; D unresolved. Germline V gives CDR1 SGDLS, CDR2 YYNGEE. Trimming took 2 bases from V and 2 from J, leaving 8 bases between them. The CDR3 contains 14 residues. CDR3 residues: CASSVSVTYNEQFF. The CDR3 coding sequence is TGTGCCAGCAGCGTCAGTGTTACCTACAATGAGCAGTTCTTC.

The rearrangement uses TRBV20-1 and TRBJ2-7; 9 positions agree with TRBD2. The CDR3 is 16 residues long. The trim removed 0 bases at V and 3 bases at J, leaving 9 bases unmatched. CDR1 and CDR2 (germline): DFQATT, SNEGSKA (reference sequence). The CDR3 nucleotides read TGCAGTGCTAGAGACCCTAGTAGCGGGAGCAGCTACGAGCAGTACTTC. Its translation is CSARDPSSGSSYEQYF.

As to this clonotype: This may be a read error, as it is one base from a much larger clone. V gene TRBV7-2 combines with J gene TRBJ2-1; D is ambiguous. Per the germline V gene, CDR1 is SGHTA and CDR2 is FQGNSA. The CDR3 covers 15 residues. Here the CDR3 reads CACSEVLGTWNEQFF. CDR3 sequence (DNA): TGTGCCTGCAGCGAGGTGCTGGGCACGTGGAATGAGCAGTTCTTC.

The rearrangement joins TRBV27 to TRBJ2-3; TRBD1 might be the D (6 bases). The CDR3 length is 16 residues. Trimming cost V 6 bases and J 6 bases, with 22 bases left between them. Per germline, CDR1 MNHEY and CDR2 SMNVEV (reference sequence). CDR3 protein: CASSRLWGQEGDTQYF. The DNA of the CDR3 is TGTGCCAGCAGCCGGTTATGGGGGCAAGAAGGGGATACGCAGTATTTT.

Remarks on this clonotype: This sequence may be a read error, since a much larger clone differs from it by one base. The rearrangement links TRBV29-1 to TRBJ2-1; D remains unclear. Trimming removed 5 bases from V and 5 bases from J, with 10 bases in between. Germline-derived CDR1 and CDR2 are SQVTM and ANQGSEA. The CDR3 has 12 residues. The CDR3 DNA is TGCAGCGTTATCATAAACCACAATGAGCAGTTCTTC. Translated: CSVIINHNEQFF.